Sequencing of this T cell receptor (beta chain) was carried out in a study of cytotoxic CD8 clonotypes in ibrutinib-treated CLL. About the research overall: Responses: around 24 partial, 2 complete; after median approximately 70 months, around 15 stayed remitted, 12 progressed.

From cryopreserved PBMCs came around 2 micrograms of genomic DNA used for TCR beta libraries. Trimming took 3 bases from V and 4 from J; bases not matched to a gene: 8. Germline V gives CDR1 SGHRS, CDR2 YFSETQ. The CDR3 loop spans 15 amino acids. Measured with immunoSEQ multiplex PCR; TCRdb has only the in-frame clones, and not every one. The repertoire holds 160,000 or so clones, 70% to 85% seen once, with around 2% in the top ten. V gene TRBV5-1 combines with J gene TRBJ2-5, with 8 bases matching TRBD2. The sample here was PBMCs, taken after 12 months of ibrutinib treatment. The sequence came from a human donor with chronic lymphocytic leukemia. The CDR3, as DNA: TGCGCCAGCAGCTCGGCGGGAGGCCGGGGAGAGACCCAGTACTTC. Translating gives CASSSAGGRGETQYF.